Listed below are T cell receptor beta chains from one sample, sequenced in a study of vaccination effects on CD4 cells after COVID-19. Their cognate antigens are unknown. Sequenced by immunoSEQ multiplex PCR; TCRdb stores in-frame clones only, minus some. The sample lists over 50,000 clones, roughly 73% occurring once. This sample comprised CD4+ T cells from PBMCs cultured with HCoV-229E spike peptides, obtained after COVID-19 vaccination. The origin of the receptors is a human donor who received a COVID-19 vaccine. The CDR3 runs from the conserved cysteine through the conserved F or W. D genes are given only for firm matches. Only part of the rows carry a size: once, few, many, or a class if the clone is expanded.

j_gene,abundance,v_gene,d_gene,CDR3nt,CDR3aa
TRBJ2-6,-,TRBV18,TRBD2,TGTGCCAGCTCACCGTTCGGACTAGCGGATAACTCTGGGGCCAACGTCCTGACTTTC,CASSPFGLADNSGANVLTF
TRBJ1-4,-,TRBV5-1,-,TGCGCCAGCAGCGGGGGCAGGGCCGAGGGTAATGAAAAACTGTTTTTT,CASSGGRAEGNEKLFF
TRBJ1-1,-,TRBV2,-,TGTGCCAGCAGCCCTAGTACTTTATGGGCTGAAGCTTTCTTT,CASSPSTLWAEAFF
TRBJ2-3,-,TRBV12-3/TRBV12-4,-,TGTGCCAGCAGTAAGGACTACACAGATACGCAGTATTTT,CASSKDYTDTQYF
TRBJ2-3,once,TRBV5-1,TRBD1,TGCGCCAGCAGCGCCGGGGGACAGGGCGGCACAGATACGCAGTATTTT,CASSAGGQGGTDTQYF
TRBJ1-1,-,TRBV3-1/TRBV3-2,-,TGTGCCAGCAGCCGGGGGATGAACACTGAAGCTTTCTTT,CASSRGMNTEAFF
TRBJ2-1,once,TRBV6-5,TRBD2,TGTGCCAGCAGTTACGGCGGGGGAATAATCTACAATGAGCAGTTCTTC,CASSYGGGIIYNEQFF
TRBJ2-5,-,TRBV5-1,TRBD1,TGCGCCAGCAGCTTGGAGCAGGGGGCTTCAGAGACCCAGTACTTC,CASSLEQGASETQYF
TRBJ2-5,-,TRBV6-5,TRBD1,TGTGCCAGCAGTCCGGACAGGGGGCCTGGGGAGACCCAGTACTTC,CASSPDRGPGETQYF
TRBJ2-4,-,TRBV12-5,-,TGTGCTAGTGGTTTGGTAAAAGGAGGTACCCAGGGGGGCATTCAGTACTTC,CASGLVKGGTQGGIQYF
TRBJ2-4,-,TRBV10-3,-,TGTGCCATCAGTGAGGGGAGCCGCCAAAACATTCAGTACTTC,CAISEGSRQNIQYF
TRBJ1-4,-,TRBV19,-,TGTGCCAGTAGTAAGGGGGGTATTAATGAAAAACTGTTTTTT,CASSKGGINEKLFF
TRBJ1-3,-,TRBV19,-,TGTGCCAGTAGTCCAGGGACCCGCGGAAACACCATATATTTT,CASSPGTRGNTIYF
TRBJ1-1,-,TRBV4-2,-,TGTGCCAGCAGCCAAGGATTAAGCTACGCTGAAGCTTTCTTT,CASSQGLSYAEAFF
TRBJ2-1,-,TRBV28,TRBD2,TGTGCCAGCAGTTCCTCCGGACTAGCGGCTCACAATGAGCAGTTCTTC,CASSSSGLAAHNEQFF
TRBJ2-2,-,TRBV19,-,TGTGCCAGTAGGAGTTTGAACACCGGGGAGCTGTTTTTT,CASRSLNTGELFF
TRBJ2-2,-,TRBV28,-,TGTGCCAGCAGTTTATTCGATGGGGCAGGGTGGCGCACCGGGGAGCTGTTTTTT,CASSLFDGAGWRTGELFF
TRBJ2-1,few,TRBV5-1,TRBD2,TGCGCCAGCGGGCCCAAGCGGGGGGCCGTCGATGAGCAGTTCTTC,CASGPKRGAVDEQFF
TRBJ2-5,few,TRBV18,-,TGTGCCAGCTCACCACCCCTGGGAGAGACCCAGTACTTC,CASSPPLGETQYF
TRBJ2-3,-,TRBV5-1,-,TGCGCCAGCAGCAGAGAGCGGCAAGATACGCAGTATTTT,CASSRERQDTQYF
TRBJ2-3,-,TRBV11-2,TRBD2,TGTGCCAGCAGCGGAACTAGCGGACTCACAGATACGCAGTATTTT,CASSGTSGLTDTQYF
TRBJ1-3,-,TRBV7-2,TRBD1,TGTGCCAGCAGCTTTGGGACAGTCGGTAACGGAAACACCATATATTTT,CASSFGTVGNGNTIYF
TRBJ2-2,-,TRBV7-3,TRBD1,TGTGCCAGCAGCTCCCCCGGGACAGGGGTCCCCGGGGAGCTGTTTTTT,CASSSPGTGVPGELFF
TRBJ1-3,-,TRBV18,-,TGTGCCAGCTCACCACAGGGTTTTGAAAACACCATATATTTT,CASSPQGFENTIYF
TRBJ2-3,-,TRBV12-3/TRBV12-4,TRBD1,TGTGCCAGCAGCGGACAGGGAGTGGATACGCAGTATTTT,CASSGQGVDTQYF
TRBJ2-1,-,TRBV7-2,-,TGTGCCAGCAGCTCCGGGGCCTACAATGAGCAGTTCTTC,CASSSGAYNEQFF
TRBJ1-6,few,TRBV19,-,TGTGCCAGTAAGCGACTCGATTCACCCCTCCACTTT,CASKRLDSPLHF
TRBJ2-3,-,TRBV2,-,TGTGCCAGCAGTGAAGCAGGTAGGCAGGTAAGCACAGATACGCAGTATTTT,CASSEAGRQVSTDTQYF
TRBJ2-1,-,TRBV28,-,TGTGCCAGCAGTGAGGGGGTTGCAGGGGCCGTCAGAGGGCAGTTCTTC,CASSEGVAGAVRGQFF